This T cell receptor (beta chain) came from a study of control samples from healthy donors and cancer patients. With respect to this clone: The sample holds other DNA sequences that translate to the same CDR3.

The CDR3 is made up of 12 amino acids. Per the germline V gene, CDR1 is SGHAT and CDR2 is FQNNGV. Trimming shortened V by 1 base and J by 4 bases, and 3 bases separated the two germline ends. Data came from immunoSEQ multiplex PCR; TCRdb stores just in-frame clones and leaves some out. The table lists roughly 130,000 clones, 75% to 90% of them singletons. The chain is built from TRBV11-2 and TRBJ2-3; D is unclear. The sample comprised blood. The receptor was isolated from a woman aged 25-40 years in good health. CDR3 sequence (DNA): TGTGCCAGCAGCTTAGCAGCAGATACGCAGTATTTT. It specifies CASSLAADTQYF. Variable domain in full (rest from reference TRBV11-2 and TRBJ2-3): EAGVAQSPRYKIIEKRQSVAFWCNPISGHATLYWYQQILGQGPKLLIQFQNNGVVDDSQLPKDRFSAERLKGVDSTLKIQPAKLEDSAVYLCASSLAADTQYFGPGTRLTVL.